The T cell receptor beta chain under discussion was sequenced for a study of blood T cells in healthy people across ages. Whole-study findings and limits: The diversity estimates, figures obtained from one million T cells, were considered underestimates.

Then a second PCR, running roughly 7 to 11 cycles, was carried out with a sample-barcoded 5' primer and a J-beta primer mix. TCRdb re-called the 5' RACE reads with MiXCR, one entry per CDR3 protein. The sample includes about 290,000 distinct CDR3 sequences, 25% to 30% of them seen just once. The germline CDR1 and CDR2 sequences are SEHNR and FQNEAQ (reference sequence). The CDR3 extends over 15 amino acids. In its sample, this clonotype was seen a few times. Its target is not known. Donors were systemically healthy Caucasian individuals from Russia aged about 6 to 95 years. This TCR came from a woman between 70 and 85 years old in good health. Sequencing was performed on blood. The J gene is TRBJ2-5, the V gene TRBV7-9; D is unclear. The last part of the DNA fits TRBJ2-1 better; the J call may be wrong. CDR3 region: CASSFLSRDPNEQFF. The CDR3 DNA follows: TGTGCCAGCAGCTTTTTGTCCAGAGATCCCAATGAGCAGTTCTTC.